What follows are 6 T cell receptor beta chains derived from one specimen sequenced in a study of T cells in Graves' hyperthyroidism and ophthalmopathy. RNA transcripts served as the template for amplifying TCR beta CDR3 regions. Primed by the HTBI set, a first-round RT-PCR was run on the TCR CDR3. Via MiXCR, TCRdb re-called the multiplex PCR reads, giving one row per CDR3 protein. The data contain roughly 720,000 distinct CDR3 sequences, 17% of them singletons. The sequencing input was blood. Source of these receptors: a man in his fifties with Graves' hyperthyroidism.

This clonotype showed up many times. The rearrangement uses TRBV10-3 and TRBJ1-2; D gene ambiguous. Trimming stripped 0 bases from V and 6 bases from J, with 8 bases between. Looked up from germline, CDR1 is ENHRY and CDR2 is SYGVKD. CDR3 size: 13 residues. The CDR3 nucleotides read TGTGCCATCAGTGAGTCGAACCAGCATGGCTACACCTTC. Translating gives CAISESNQHGYTF.

This clonotype was seen ten or more times. The chain combines TRBV28 with TRBJ1-5; 7 bases map to TRBD1. Germline V gene lookup returns CDR1 MDHEN and CDR2 SYDVKM. J gave up 4 bases and V 6 bases, and 9 bases lay outside the gene matches. The length of the CDR3 is 15 residues. The CDR3 spells CASSPTTGMNQPQHF. CDR3 in DNA: TGTGCCAGCAGCCCGACGACAGGGATGAATCAGCCCCAGCATTTT.

This clonotype was found a few times. CDR3 amino acids: CSARGGDGTYNEQFF. In nucleotides, the CDR3 is TGCAGTGCTAGAGGAGGAGATGGAACATACAATGAGCAGTTCTTC. The chain combines TRBV20-1 with TRBJ2-1; D remains unclear. CDR1 is DFQATT, CDR2 SNEGSKA, per germline (reference sequence). V lost 1 base to trimming and J lost 4 bases, with 14 bases between them. The length of the CDR3 is 15 residues.

In this sample, this clonotype turned up many times. This sequence joins TRBV27 and TRBJ2-7; D is uncertain. Germline V gene sequence: CDR1 MNHEY, CDR2 SMNVEV (reference sequence). The CDR3 is 13 amino acids. Trimming removed 3 bases from V and 4 bases from J, with 10 bases in between. CDR3: CASSFGDAYEQYF. CDR3 coding DNA: TGTGCCAGCAGTTTCGGTGATGCATACGAGCAGTACTTC.

This clonotype was picked up many times. The rearrangement joins TRBV2 to TRBJ1-2; no definite D call. Germline loops: CDR1 SNHLY, CDR2 FYNNEI. Trimming took off 2 bases at V and 3 bases at J, with 7 bases between the two ends. This CDR3 comprises 13 residues. The CDR3 loop is CASSEKTDYGYTF. The CDR3 DNA follows: TGTGCCAGCAGTGAAAAGACCGACTATGGCTACACCTTC. Full variable domain (missing parts from reference TRBV2 and TRBJ1-2): EPEVTQTPSHQVTQMGQEVILRCVPISNHLYFYWYRQILGQKVEFLVSFYNNEISEKSEIFDDQFSVERPDGSNFTLKIRSTKLEDSAMYFCASSEKTDYGYTFGSGTRLTVV.

Ten or more counts support this clonotype. The rearrangement joins TRBV12-3 or TRBV12-4 to TRBJ2-5; 12 bases fit TRBD2. Unmatched junction bases numbered 11, after V lost 5 bases and J lost 1 base. The CDR3 runs to 18 residues. CDR3 sequence (DNA): TGTGCCAGCAGTCTCGGAGGGCTAGCGGGAGGGCCCCAAGAGACCCAGTACTTC. The encoded protein is CASSLGGLAGGPQETQYF.